This T cell receptor (beta chain) stems from a study of T cell repertoires in cytomegalovirus infection. Study-level information: CMV infection plus the matching HLA type was flagged by public TCR beta signatures. Study observations and caveats: Dominating the ex vivo response were HLA-C-restricted CMV-specific TCR beta clonotypes.

With 0 bases removed from V and 5 bases from J, the gap between germline ends came to 17 bases. CDR3 length: 17 amino acids. Germline lookup yields CDR1 LNHNV and CDR2 YYDKDF (reference sequence). This clonotype was counted a few times. What it binds is unknown. TCRdb recomputed calls from the reads with MiXCR, one row per CDR3 protein. The sample includes roughly 860,000 distinct CDR3 sequences, about 33% of them seen just once. The sample here was cultured CD8+ T cells from PBMCs, taken from culture after CMV antigen stimulation. V is TRBV15 and J is TRBJ1-5, with unresolved D. The receptor comes from a human donor in good health (CMV status not recorded). Some clones in this sample may be carry-over from other donors' samples. This CDR3 reads CATSRDPTGVVDQPQHF. CDR3 nucleotides: TGTGCCACCAGCAGAGATCCCACTGGGGTTGTCGATCAGCCCCAGCATTTT.